A single T cell receptor beta chain is shown here with its context. Its antigen is currently unknown. This specimen comes from a study of CD8+ T cells in alopecia areata. Looking at the study overall: A regimen of oral tofacitinib, 5 to 10 mg twice daily, was given to treated patients.

Study-level findings and limits: Just one nonresponder means the tie between baseline CD8+ expansion and response stays uncertain. Many expanded lesional clones persisted in scalp and blood during tofacitinib. Among the top 100, expanded CD8+ clones were significantly decreased by tofacitinib, as was scalp clonality.

CDR3 length: 14 amino acids. Germline lookup yields CDR1 SQVTM and CDR2 ANQGSEA. V was trimmed by 7 bases and J by 0 bases, leaving 16 bases between them. Stated treatment: oral pan-JAK inhibitor, 5-10 mg twice daily. cDNA prepared by RNA extraction and subsequent reverse transcription served as the template for sequencing. Sequencing was performed with immunoSEQ multiplex PCR; in TCRdb, only in-frame clones are kept and a portion is missing. The data contain about 74,000 clones, around 30% of them singletons. The receptor was isolated from a human donor with alopecia areata. The rearrangement uses TRBV29-1 and TRBJ2-7, with D possibly matching TRBD2 (6 bases). The sample was CD8+ T cells sorted from blood, taken at week 4, from a patient treated with tofacitinib. The CDR3 loop reads CSDLRDSSSYEQYF. In nucleotides, the CDR3 is TGCAGCGACCTCCGGGACTCAAGCTCCTACGAGCAGTACTTC.